This TCR beta chain appears in the sequencing data of a study of CD8 T cells in Susac syndrome. The CDR3 extends over 14 amino acids. The V gene's germline CDR1 is DFQATT and CDR2 SNEGSKA (reference sequence). V lost 4 bases, J lost 5 bases, and 16 bases lay in between. The T cells that were sequenced for TCR beta were CD8+ and CD4+ cells from blood. Included as multiple sclerosis controls were treatment-naive patients who had stable or active relapsing-remitting disease. TEMRA cells were FACS-enriched, with CD8+ and CD4+ T cells isolated negatively. An input of roughly 0.45 to 1 ug of RNA was subjected to reverse transcription using random hexamers. Amplification of the TCR beta CDR3 was carried out by immunoSEQ multiplex PCR, which spanned a total of 54 Vbeta and 13 Jbeta segments. TCRdb ran MiXCR on the immunoSEQ multiplex PCR reads and lists one entry per CDR3 protein. The repertoire holds roughly 120,000 distinct CDR3 sequences, over 90% seen once, with approximately 0.3% in the top ten.

The sequenced material came from CD8+ T cells from PBMCs. The chain has TRBV20-1 and TRBJ2-3; maybe TRBD1 (6 bases). The source of this sequence is a human donor with multiple sclerosis. The CDR3 nucleotides read TGCAGTGCTACCGGACAGCTCGGGGAAGATACGCAGTATTTT. Residues: CSATGQLGEDTQYF.